Listed here is a single TCR beta chain. The junction does not match germline at one end; this may be a read error. From the germline J gene comes the end of the CDR3, since the read stops 3 residues before it. The same CDR3 also results from other DNA sequences found in this sample. Germline lookup yields CDR1 SGHRS and CDR2 YFSETQ. The CDR3 contains 13 residues. The data originate from a study of T cell clonality in common variable immunodeficiency. TCRdb's table, derived via immunoSEQ multiplex PCR, lists solely in-frame clones and lacks some. The specimen gives more than 45,000 clones without singletons; the ten biggest hold about 6%. Blood samples were heparinized, about 4.5 to 9 ml per donor.

This sequence originates from a person between 18 and 75 years old in good health. The chain links TRBV5-1 to TRBJ2-7; a weak D match, TRBD2 (5 bases). Sequencing used peripheral blood mononuclear cells. The CDR3 reads CASSLLAAGEQYF. The covered CDR3 bases are TGTGCCAGCAGCCTGCTTGCGGCGGGCGAG.